The rows below give T cell receptor beta chains drawn from one sample of a study of neurological immune-mediated disorders. TCRdb processed the 5' RACE reads anew with MiXCR; each CDR3 protein has one entry. This table holds 55,000 to 75,000 distinct CDR3 sequences, 12% found once. Sequenced: PBMCs. The receptors stem from a woman in her sixties or seventies with HTLV-1-associated myelopathy (HAM/TSP). Each CDR3 is given with its conserved first and last residue. The order of the fields is J gene, V gene, D gene, clone size, CDR3 DNA, CDR3 protein. A D gene is named only where the DNA matches it firmly. Expanded clones get a size class; other rows say once, few or many, or leave the size out.

j_gene: TRBJ2-7; v_gene: TRBV6-5; d_gene: TRBD1; abundance: many; CDR3nt: TGTGCCAGCAGCCCCGGGACAGGCCTGAGAGAGCAGTACTTC; CDR3aa: CASSPGTGLREQYF
j_gene: TRBJ2-2; v_gene: TRBV25-1; d_gene: .; abundance: many; CDR3nt: TGTGCCAGCAGAAGCGGGTCGAACACCGGGGAGCTGTTTTTT; CDR3aa: CASRSGSNTGELFF
j_gene: TRBJ2-7; v_gene: TRBV5-1; d_gene: .; abundance: .; CDR3nt: TGCGCCAGCAGGGACGATGTGAGGGAGCAGTACTTC; CDR3aa: CASRDDVREQYF
j_gene: TRBJ2-1; v_gene: TRBV24-1; d_gene: .; abundance: many; CDR3nt: TGTGCCACCAGTGGGAGGGAGACCTCCTACAATGAGCAGTTCTTC; CDR3aa: CATSGRETSYNEQFF
j_gene: TRBJ1-5; v_gene: TRBV27; d_gene: TRBD1; abundance: .; CDR3nt: TGTGCCAGCAGTTTATCGGGGCAGGGGGGTCAGCCCCAGCATTTT; CDR3aa: CASSLSGQGGQPQHF
j_gene: TRBJ2-7; v_gene: TRBV6-1; d_gene: TRBD2; abundance: many; CDR3nt: TGTGCCAGCAGTGGGATCACTACTAGCGGGGCCTACGAGCAGTACTTC; CDR3aa: CASSGITTSGAYEQYF
j_gene: TRBJ2-3; v_gene: TRBV6-6; d_gene: TRBD2; abundance: .; CDR3nt: TGTGCCAGCACCCGGACTAGCGGGAGGGAAGATACGCAGTATTTT; CDR3aa: CASTRTSGREDTQYF
j_gene: TRBJ2-7; v_gene: TRBV27; d_gene: .; abundance: many; CDR3nt: TGTGCCAGCAGTCCCGATGGGGCGGGAACTGGCGAGCAGTACTTC; CDR3aa: CASSPDGAGTGEQYF
j_gene: TRBJ2-7; v_gene: TRBV5-1; d_gene: .; abundance: many; CDR3nt: TGCGCCAGCAGCCAGGGTTACGAGCAGTACTTC; CDR3aa: CASSQGYEQYF
j_gene: TRBJ1-1; v_gene: TRBV19; d_gene: .; abundance: .; CDR3nt: TGTGCCAGTAGTAGCACAGGAGCCATCAACACTGAAGCTTTCTTT; CDR3aa: CASSSTGAINTEAFF
j_gene: TRBJ1-1; v_gene: TRBV5-1; d_gene: .; abundance: many; CDR3nt: TGCGCCAGCAGCCAGGAATCAGGGGTCACTGAAGCTTTCTTT; CDR3aa: CASSQESGVTEAFF
j_gene: TRBJ2-3; v_gene: TRBV28; d_gene: .; abundance: .; CDR3nt: TGTGCCAGCAGTTCCCCCACAGATACGCAGTATTTT; CDR3aa: CASSSPTDTQYF
j_gene: TRBJ2-2; v_gene: TRBV10-3; d_gene: TRBD2; abundance: .; CDR3nt: TGTTCCATCGGTGGGGCGGGAGACACCCGGGAGCTGTTTTTT; CDR3aa: CSIGGAGDTRELFF
j_gene: TRBJ2-1; v_gene: TRBV29-1; d_gene: TRBD2; abundance: many; CDR3nt: TGCAGCGTTTGGGCGGGAGGATACAATGAGCAGTTCTTC; CDR3aa: CSVWAGGYNEQFF
j_gene: TRBJ2-3; v_gene: TRBV15; d_gene: .; abundance: many; CDR3nt: TGTGCCACCAGCACCACAGGCTCCACAGATACGCAGTATTTT; CDR3aa: CATSTTGSTDTQYF
j_gene: TRBJ2-1; v_gene: TRBV4-1; d_gene: TRBD2; abundance: many; CDR3nt: TGCGCCAGCAGCCGGGTCATAAGGGGGGGGACTAGCGACCATGAGCAGTTCTTC; CDR3aa: CASSRVIRGGTSDHEQFF
j_gene: TRBJ2-1; v_gene: TRBV29-1; d_gene: .; abundance: many; CDR3nt: TGCAGCGTTGTGGGGGGGGGGCCCTCCTACAATGAGCAGTTCTTC; CDR3aa: CSVVGGGPSYNEQFF
j_gene: TRBJ2-3; v_gene: TRBV7-2; d_gene: TRBD2; abundance: many; CDR3nt: TGTGCCAGCAGCTTAGAACGACTAGCGGGAAGCACAGATACGCAGTATTTT; CDR3aa: CASSLERLAGSTDTQYF
j_gene: TRBJ2-7; v_gene: TRBV20-1; d_gene: TRBD1; abundance: few; CDR3nt: TGCAGTGCTGTGGACAGGGCCCCCTACGAGCAGTACTTC; CDR3aa: CSAVDRAPYEQYF
j_gene: TRBJ2-2; v_gene: TRBV7-8; d_gene: .; abundance: .; CDR3nt: TGTGCCAGCAGCTCCAATCAGGGCACCGGGGAGCTGTTTTTT; CDR3aa: CASSSNQGTGELFF
j_gene: TRBJ1-2; v_gene: TRBV20-1; d_gene: .; abundance: many; CDR3nt: TGCAGTGCTAGAGTTCCAGGGGTGGAGGCTAACTATGGCTACACCTTC; CDR3aa: CSARVPGVEANYGYTF
j_gene: TRBJ2-7; v_gene: TRBV20-1; d_gene: TRBD2; abundance: many; CDR3nt: TGCAGTGCTAGAGATCGTCTAGCGGGAGATAGGCAGTACTTC; CDR3aa: CSARDRLAGDRQYF
j_gene: TRBJ1-1; v_gene: TRBV20-1; d_gene: .; abundance: many; CDR3nt: TGCAGTGCTAGTCCGGGACAGAACACTGAAGCTTTCTTT; CDR3aa: CSASPGQNTEAFF
j_gene: TRBJ2-5; v_gene: TRBV5-1; d_gene: TRBD1; abundance: many; CDR3nt: TGCGCCAGCAGCACGGGACAGCCTCAAGAGACCCAGTACTTC; CDR3aa: CASSTGQPQETQYF